A selection of T cell receptor beta chains follows, all from one sample in a study of OX40 agonist ivuxolimab in advanced cancers. This table comes from immunoSEQ multiplex PCR, and its TCRdb copy is limited to in-frame clones, with some not included. The sample holds 40,000 to 50,000 clones, roughly 90% seen once. This specimen consisted of CD4+ or CD8+ T cells sorted from blood, obtained in a trial of the OX40 agonist ivuxolimab. Every receptor here comes from an adult with an advanced solid tumor such as melanoma, head and neck, liver or kidney cancer. The CDR3 runs from the conserved cysteine through the conserved F or W. The order of the fields is V gene, J gene, D gene, clone size, CDR3 DNA, CDR3 protein. D genes are given only for firm matches. Where a row states a size, it is once, few, many or the class of an expanded clone; other rows omit it.

TRBV7-8	TRBJ2-1	NA	NA	TGTGCCAGCAGCTTAGCGTCGAATGAGCAGTTCTTC	CASSLASNEQFF
TRBV7-9	TRBJ2-2	TRBD2	NA	TGTGCCAGCAGCTTAGCAGGGGAGGGCCGGGACACCGGGGAGCTGTTTTTT	CASSLAGEGRDTGELFF
TRBV5-4	TRBJ2-1	TRBD1	NA	TGTGCCAGCAGTTACGGACAGGGGAGTGGCAATGAGCAGTTCTTC	CASSYGQGSGNEQFF
TRBV7-9	TRBJ2-7	TRBD1	NA	TGTGCCAGCAGCACAAGGACAGGGGTACAGTACGAGCAGTACTTC	CASSTRTGVQYEQYF
TRBV7-9	TRBJ2-7	NA	NA	TGTGCCAGCAGCCCCCAGGGAGCCTACGAGCAGTACTTC	CASSPQGAYEQYF
TRBV10-3	TRBJ1-1	TRBD1	NA	TGTGCCATCAGTGAGTTCGAAGAGACAGGGGGTTTTCTCGAATTTATGAACACTGAAGCTTTCTTT	CAISEFEETGGFLEFMNTEAFF
TRBV5-6	TRBJ2-1	NA	NA	TGTGCCAGCAGCCGGAGGCGGGAAGTATACAATGAGCAGTTCTTC	CASSRRREVYNEQFF
TRBV7-9	TRBJ2-7	NA	NA	TGTGCCAGCAGCTCCTCTAGGAGACTAGGGAAAGGGGACTCCTACGAGCAGTACTTC	CASSSSRRLGKGDSYEQYF
TRBV6-5	TRBJ1-2	TRBD1	NA	TGTGCCAGCAGTCAACGGGACAGGTTTAACTATGGCTACACCTTC	CASSQRDRFNYGYTF
TRBV27	TRBJ2-1	NA	NA	TGTGCCAGCAGTCCCCCGAACCAAATCAATGAGCAGTTCTTC	CASSPPNQINEQFF
TRBV18	TRBJ1-2	TRBD1	NA	TGTGCCAGCTCACCTCGGGACAGGGGGCTAGGTGGCTACACCTTC	CASSPRDRGLGGYTF
TRBV18	TRBJ2-5	TRBD1	once	TGTGCCAGCTCACGGACAGGGGCCCATGGGGAGACCCAGTACTTC	CASSRTGAHGETQYF
TRBV7-6	TRBJ1-5	NA	medium-sized	TGTGCCAGCAGCTTAGAGGGAGTACGGGGCCAGCCCCAGCATTTT	CASSLEGVRGQPQHF
TRBV11-2	TRBJ2-2	NA	few	TGTGCCAGCAGCTTGGGCGGGGCTGGCGGGGAGCTGTTTTTT	CASSLGGAGGELFF
TRBV2	TRBJ1-3	NA	once	TGTGCCAGCAGTGAAGCGCTTAGGAGCTCTGGAAACACCATATATTTT	CASSEALRSSGNTIYF
TRBV7-8	TRBJ2-1	NA	NA	TGTGCCAGCAGCCTTCTAACAGATACAATGAGCAAGTTCTTC	CASSLLTDTMSKFF
TRBV28	TRBJ2-7	TRBD1	NA	TGTGCCAGCAGCCACGGGACAGGGGGGGCCGAGCAGTACTTC	CASSHGTGGAEQYF
TRBV4-1	TRBJ2-1	NA	few	TGCGCCAGCAGCCAAGAAGGGTCCTACAATGAGCAGTTCTTC	CASSQEGSYNEQFF
TRBV5-1	TRBJ2-7	NA	NA	TGCGCCAGCAGCTCCGCAACTTCGGGGTCAGAGGGGGAGTACTTC	CASSSATSGSEGEYF
TRBV21-1	TRBJ2-7	NA	NA	TGTGCCCTCAGGACTAGCGGGTACTACGAGCAGTACTTC	CALRTSGYYEQYF
TRBV28	TRBJ1-5	NA	once	TGTGCCAGCAGTCCTAGGTCCGGCAATCAGCCCCAGCATTTT	CASSPRSGNQPQHF
TRBV11-2	TRBJ1-1	NA	NA	TGTGCCAGCAGCTTAGGGGAGGGGATTATCGCTGAAGCTTTCTTT	CASSLGEGIIAEAFF
TRBV5-4	TRBJ2-2	NA	NA	TGTGCCAGCAGCTTTTACGCCGGGGAGCTGTTTTTT	CASSFYAGELFF
TRBV2	TRBJ2-7	NA	NA	TGTGCCAGCCTAGCCCCCTACGAGCAGTACTTC	CASLAPYEQYF
TRBV29-1	TRBJ2-1	TRBD2	NA	TGCAGCGTGGAGGGACTAGAAGGCTCCTACAATGAGCAGTTCTTC	CSVEGLEGSYNEQFF
TRBV6-5	TRBJ2-2	NA	once	TGTGCCAGCAGACCTAGCGAGACCGGGGAGCTGTTTTTT	CASRPSETGELFF
TRBV2	TRBJ2-2	NA	NA	TGTGCCAGCGGGTGGGGCACCGGGGAGCTGTTTTTT	CASGWGTGELFF
TRBV15	TRBJ1-5	NA	NA	TGTGCCACCGCGGATAGCAATCAGCCCCAGCATTTT	CATADSNQPQHF
TRBV7-3	TRBJ2-3	TRBD1	few	TGTGCCAGCAGCTTACTCGGGACAGGGGACGATACGCAGTATTTT	CASSLLGTGDDTQYF
TRBV28	TRBJ2-1	NA	NA	TGTGCCAGCAGTTTATTACACGAGGGCAATGAGCAGTTCTTC	CASSLLHEGNEQFF
TRBV10-3	TRBJ2-7	NA	NA	TGTGCCATTGGCCGGGACAACTACGAGCAGTACTTC	CAIGRDNYEQYF
TRBV6-6	TRBJ2-5	NA	NA	TGTGCCAGCAGCCCCCGCAAGGGGATACAAGAGACCCAGTACTTC	CASSPRKGIQETQYF
TRBV13	TRBJ2-3	TRBD2	NA	TGTGCCAGCAGCCTAACAGCGGGGGGGGCGACAGATACGCAGTATTTT	CASSLTAGGATDTQYF
TRBV6-6	TRBJ2-1	TRBD1	NA	TGTGCCAGCAGGCGGACAGGGAGCTACAATGAGCAGTTCTTC	CASRRTGSYNEQFF
TRBV7-8	TRBJ1-1	NA	NA	TGTGCCAGCAGCACCAGGGAGAACACTGAAGCTTTCTTT	CASSTRENTEAFF
TRBV19	TRBJ2-5	NA	NA	TGTGCCAGTAGTATTAGTGGGTTCAGGGAGACCCAGTACTTC	CASSISGFRETQYF
TRBV9	TRBJ2-1	TRBD2	NA	TGTGCCAGCAGCGGCACGGGGGGTGAACTTCGGTCCTACAATGAGCAGTTCTTC	CASSGTGGELRSYNEQFF
TRBV4-1	TRBJ2-2	TRBD2	few	TGCGCCAGCAGCCAAGATACGGGGGGTCCGTACACCGGGGAGCTGTTTTTT	CASSQDTGGPYTGELFF
TRBV5-6	TRBJ1-2	NA	once	TGTGCCAGCACCAGAGGGTTGGATGGCTACACCTTC	CASTRGLDGYTF
TRBV4-2	TRBJ2-1	NA	NA	TGTGCCAGCAGCCAGGAAGGTTGGACTCTCTACAATGAGCAGTTCTTC	CASSQEGWTLYNEQFF
TRBV12-5	TRBJ2-5	NA	NA	TGTGCTAGTGCTATGGGAACCCAAGAGACCCAGTACTTC	CASAMGTQETQYF
TRBV5-1	TRBJ2-7	TRBD1	once	TGCGCCAGCAGCTATGGGACAGGCTCCTACGAGCAGTACTTC	CASSYGTGSYEQYF
TRBV27	TRBJ2-2	NA	once	TGTGCCAGCAGCCCCGGGCTAGCTTCCACCGGGGAGCTGTTTTTT	CASSPGLASTGELFF
TRBV4-1	TRBJ2-7	NA	NA	TGCGCCAGCAGCCAAGAAGGGGGGAGGGCGGACGAGCAGTACTTC	CASSQEGGRADEQYF
TRBV27	TRBJ1-4	NA	NA	TGTGCCAGCAGTTTTCGGGGGGGCAGAGGTAATGAAAAACTGTTTTTT	CASSFRGGRGNEKLFF
TRBV9	TRBJ2-5	NA	NA	TGTGCCAGCAGTCACCCCCCGGTCGGGGGAGAGACCCAGTACTTC	CASSHPPVGGETQYF
TRBV2	TRBJ2-3	TRBD2	once	TGTGCCAGCAGTGCGGGACTAGCGGGAGGGTTGGATACGCAGTATTTT	CASSAGLAGGLDTQYF
TRBV7-9	TRBJ2-7	NA	NA	TGTGCCAGCATCCGGGACAACTCCTACGAGCAGTACTTC	CASIRDNSYEQYF